This T cell receptor (beta chain) was observed in a study of CD8 T cells in Susac syndrome. With 4 bases clipped from V and 5 bases from J, the junction kept 7 bases outside the gene matches. The CDR3 is 15 residues long. CDR1 is MNHEY and CDR2 is SVGEGT in the germline V gene. TCR beta was sequenced from blood CD8+ and CD4+ T cells. The controls, all healthy donors, were matched for age and sex. Negative isolation yielded the CD8+ and CD4+ T cells, while FACS enriched the TEMRA cells. Reverse transcription used about 0.5 to 1 ug RNA and random hexamers. Amplification of TCR beta CDR3 was carried out by immunoSEQ multiplex PCR, which covered 54 Vbeta and 13 Jbeta segments. TCRdb processed the immunoSEQ multiplex PCR reads anew with MiXCR; each CDR3 protein has one entry. In the table there are around 26,000 distinct CDR3 sequences, roughly 94% of which are singletons.

The material sequenced was CD8+ T cells from PBMCs. The chain combines TRBV6-2 or TRBV6-3 with TRBJ2-1, with 8 bases matching TRBD2. This receptor was taken from a human donor in good health. The chain's CDR3 is CASSFQRGTNNEQFF. Here the CDR3 DNA reads TGTGCCAGCAGTTTTCAGCGGGGGACAAACAATGAGCAGTTCTTC.